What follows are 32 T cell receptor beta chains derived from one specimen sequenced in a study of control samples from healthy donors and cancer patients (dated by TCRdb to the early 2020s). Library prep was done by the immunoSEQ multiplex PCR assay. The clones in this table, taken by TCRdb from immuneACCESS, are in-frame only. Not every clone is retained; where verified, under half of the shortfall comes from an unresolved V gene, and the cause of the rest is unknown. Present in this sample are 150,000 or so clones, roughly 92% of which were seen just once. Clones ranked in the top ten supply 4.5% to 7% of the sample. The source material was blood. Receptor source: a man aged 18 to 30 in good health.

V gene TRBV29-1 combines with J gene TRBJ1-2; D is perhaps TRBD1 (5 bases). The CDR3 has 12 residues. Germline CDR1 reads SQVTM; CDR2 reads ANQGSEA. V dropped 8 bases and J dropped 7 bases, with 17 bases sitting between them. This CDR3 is CSLGTGASGYTF. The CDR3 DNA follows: TGCAGCCTGGGGACCGGGGCGTCTGGCTACACCTTC.

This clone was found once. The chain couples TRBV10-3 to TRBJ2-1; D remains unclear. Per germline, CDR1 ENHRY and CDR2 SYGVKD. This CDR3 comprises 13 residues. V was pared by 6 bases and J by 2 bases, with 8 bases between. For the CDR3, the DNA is TGTGCCATCAGGGACGGAACCTACAATGAGCAGTTCTTC. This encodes CAIRDGTYNEQFF.

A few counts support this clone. Written as DNA, the CDR3 is TGTGCCAGCAGTTACTTTGATACGCAGTATTTT. Translation: CASSYFDTQYF. This chain connects TRBV6-2 or TRBV6-3 to TRBJ2-3, with D hard to call. This CDR3 has 11 amino acids. V was pared by 1 base and J by 6 bases, with 2 bases between. Germline V CDR1 and CDR2: MNHEY, SVGEGT.

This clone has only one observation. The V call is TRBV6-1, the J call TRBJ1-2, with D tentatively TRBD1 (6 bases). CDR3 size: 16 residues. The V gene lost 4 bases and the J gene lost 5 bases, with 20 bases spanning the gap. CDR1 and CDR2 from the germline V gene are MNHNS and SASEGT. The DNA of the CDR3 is TGTGCCAGCAGTGGCCGGACAGAGCCTAATGTTTATGGCTACACCTTC. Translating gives CASSGRTEPNVYGYTF.

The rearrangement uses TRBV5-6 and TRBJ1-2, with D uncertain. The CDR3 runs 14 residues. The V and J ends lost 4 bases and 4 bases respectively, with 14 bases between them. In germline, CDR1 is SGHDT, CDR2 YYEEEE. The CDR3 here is CASSPTIKGYGYTF. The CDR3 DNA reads TGTGCCAGCAGCCCGACGATAAAGGGCTATGGCTACACCTTC.

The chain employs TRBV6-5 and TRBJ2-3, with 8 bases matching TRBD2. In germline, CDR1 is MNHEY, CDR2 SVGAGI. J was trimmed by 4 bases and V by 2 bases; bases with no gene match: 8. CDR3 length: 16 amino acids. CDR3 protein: CASSYASGPFPDTQYF. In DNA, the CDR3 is TGTGCCAGCAGTTACGCTAGCGGGCCCTTCCCAGATACGCAGTATTTT.

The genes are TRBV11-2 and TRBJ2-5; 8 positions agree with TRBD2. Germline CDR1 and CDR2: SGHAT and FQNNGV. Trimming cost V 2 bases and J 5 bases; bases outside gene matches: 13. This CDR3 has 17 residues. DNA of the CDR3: TGTGCCAGCAGCTTATTTCTGAGGACTAGCTTCTATGAGACCCAGTACTTC. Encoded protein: CASSLFLRTSFYETQYF.

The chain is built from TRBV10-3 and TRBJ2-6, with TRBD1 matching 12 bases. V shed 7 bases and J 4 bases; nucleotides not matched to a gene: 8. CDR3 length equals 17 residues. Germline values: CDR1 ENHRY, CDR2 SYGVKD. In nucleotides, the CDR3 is TGTGCCATCACGCCGGGACAGGGGGCGCGAGGGGCCAACGTCCTGACTTTC. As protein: CAITPGQGARGANVLTF.

The CDR3 DNA reads as TGTGCCAGCACCTTCGAATTTAACTATGGCTACACCTTC. This sequence encodes CASTFEFNYGYTF. V and J are TRBV2 and TRBJ1-2; D remains unclear. The CDR3 has 13 residues. V was shortened by 7 bases and J by 1 base, with 10 bases between the two germline ends. Germline V gene lookup returns CDR1 SNHLY and CDR2 FYNNEI.

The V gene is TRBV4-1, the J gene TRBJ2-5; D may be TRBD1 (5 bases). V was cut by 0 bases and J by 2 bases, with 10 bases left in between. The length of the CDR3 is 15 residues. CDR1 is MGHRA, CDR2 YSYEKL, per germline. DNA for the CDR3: TGCGCCAGCAGCCAAGAAGGGGTCACGCAAGAGACCCAGTACTTC. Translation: CASSQEGVTQETQYF.

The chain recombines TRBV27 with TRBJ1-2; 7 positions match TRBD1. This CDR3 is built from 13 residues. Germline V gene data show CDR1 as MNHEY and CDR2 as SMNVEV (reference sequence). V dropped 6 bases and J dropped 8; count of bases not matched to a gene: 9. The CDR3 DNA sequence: TGTGCCAGCAGCCCCGACAGGGTTGAAGGCTACACCTTC. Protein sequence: CASSPDRVEGYTF.

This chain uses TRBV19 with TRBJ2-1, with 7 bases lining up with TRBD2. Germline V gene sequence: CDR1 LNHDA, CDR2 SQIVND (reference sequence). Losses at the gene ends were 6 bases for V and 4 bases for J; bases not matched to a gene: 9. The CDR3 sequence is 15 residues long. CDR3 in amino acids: CASREGAGVYNEQFF. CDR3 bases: TGTGCCAGTAGGGAAGGGGCGGGGGTGTACAATGAGCAGTTCTTC.

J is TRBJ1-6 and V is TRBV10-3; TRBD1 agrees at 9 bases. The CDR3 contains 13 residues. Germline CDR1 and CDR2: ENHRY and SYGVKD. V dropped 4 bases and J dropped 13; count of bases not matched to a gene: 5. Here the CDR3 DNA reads TGTGCCATCAGTGGGACAGGGGATGATCCCCTCCACTTT. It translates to CAISGTGDDPLHF.

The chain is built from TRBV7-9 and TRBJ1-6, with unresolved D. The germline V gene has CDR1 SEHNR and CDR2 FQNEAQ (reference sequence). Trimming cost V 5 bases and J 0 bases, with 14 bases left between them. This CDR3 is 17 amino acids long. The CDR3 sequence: CASSDLRGSSYNSPLHF. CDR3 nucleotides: TGTGCCAGCAGCGATTTACGTGGAAGCTCCTATAATTCACCCCTCCACTTT.

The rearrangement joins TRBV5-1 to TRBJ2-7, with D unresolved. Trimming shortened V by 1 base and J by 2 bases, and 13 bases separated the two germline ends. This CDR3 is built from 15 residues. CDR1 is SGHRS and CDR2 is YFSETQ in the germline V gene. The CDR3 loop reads CASSLIGKRTYEQYF. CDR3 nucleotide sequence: TGCGCCAGCAGCTTGATCGGTAAAAGGACCTACGAGCAGTACTTC.

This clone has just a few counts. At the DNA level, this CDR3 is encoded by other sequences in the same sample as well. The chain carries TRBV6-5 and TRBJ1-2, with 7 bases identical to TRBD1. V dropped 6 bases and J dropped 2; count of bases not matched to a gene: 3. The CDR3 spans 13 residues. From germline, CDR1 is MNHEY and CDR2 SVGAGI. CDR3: CASRRDSNYGYTF. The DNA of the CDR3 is TGTGCCAGCAGAAGGGACAGCAACTATGGCTACACCTTC.

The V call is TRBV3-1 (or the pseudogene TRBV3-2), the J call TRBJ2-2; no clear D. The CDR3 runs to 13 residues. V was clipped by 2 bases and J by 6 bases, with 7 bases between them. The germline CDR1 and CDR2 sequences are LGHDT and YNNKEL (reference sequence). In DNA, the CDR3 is TGTGCCAGCAGCCAATCCCTAGCCGGGGAGCTGTTTTTT. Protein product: CASSQSLAGELFF.

Written as DNA, the CDR3 is TGTGGGTGTACCCCCTTCCTGAGCAATCAGCCCCAGCATTTT. This codes for CGCTPFLSNQPQHF. V is TRBV6-5 and J is TRBJ1-5; D unclear. CDR3 length: 14 residues. Germline assignment: CDR1 MNHEY and CDR2 SVGAGI.

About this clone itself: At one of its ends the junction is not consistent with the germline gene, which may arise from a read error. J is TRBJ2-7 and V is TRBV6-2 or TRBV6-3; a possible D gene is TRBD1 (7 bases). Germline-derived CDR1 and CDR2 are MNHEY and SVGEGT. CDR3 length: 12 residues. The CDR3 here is CASSFRRGEFDF. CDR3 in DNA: TGTGCCAGCAGTTTTCGCAGGGGGGAGTTTGACTTC.

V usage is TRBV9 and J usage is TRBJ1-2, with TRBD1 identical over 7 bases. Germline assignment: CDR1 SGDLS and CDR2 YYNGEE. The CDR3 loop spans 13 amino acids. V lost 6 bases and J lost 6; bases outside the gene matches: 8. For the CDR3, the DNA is TGTGCCAGCACCTCCCGAGGGGGCGATGGCTACACCTTC. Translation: CASTSRGGDGYTF.

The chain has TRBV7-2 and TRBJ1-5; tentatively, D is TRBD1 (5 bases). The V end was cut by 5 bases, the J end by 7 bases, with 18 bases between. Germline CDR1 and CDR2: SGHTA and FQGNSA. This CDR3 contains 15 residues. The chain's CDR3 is CASSPGTAGDQPQHF. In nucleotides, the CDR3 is TGTGCCAGCAGCCCGGGGACCGCCGGGGACCAGCCCCAGCATTTT. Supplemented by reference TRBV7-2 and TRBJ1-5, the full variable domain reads GAGVSQSPSNKVTEKGKDVELRCDPISGHTALYWYRQSLGQGLEFLIYFQGNSAPDKSGLPSDRFSAERTGGSVSTLTIQRTQQEDSAVYLCASSPGTAGDQPQHFGDGTRLSIL.

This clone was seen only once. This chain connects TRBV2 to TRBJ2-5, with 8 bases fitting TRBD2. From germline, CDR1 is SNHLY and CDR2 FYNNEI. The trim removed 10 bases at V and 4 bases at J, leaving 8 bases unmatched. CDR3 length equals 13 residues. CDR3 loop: CATQMTSAETQYF. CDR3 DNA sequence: TGTGCCACACAGATGACTAGCGCAGAGACCCAGTACTTC.

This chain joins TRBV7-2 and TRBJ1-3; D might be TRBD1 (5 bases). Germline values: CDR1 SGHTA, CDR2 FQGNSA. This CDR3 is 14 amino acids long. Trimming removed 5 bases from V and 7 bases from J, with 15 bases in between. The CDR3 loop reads CASSTIGGGNTIYF. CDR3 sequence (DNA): TGTGCCAGCAGCACAATTGGGGGAGGCAACACCATATATTTT.

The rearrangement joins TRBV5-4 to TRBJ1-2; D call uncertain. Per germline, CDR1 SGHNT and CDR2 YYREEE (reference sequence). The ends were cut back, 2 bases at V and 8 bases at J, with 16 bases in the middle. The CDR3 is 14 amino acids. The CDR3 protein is CASSFQQPGRGYTF. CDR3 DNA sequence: TGTGCCAGCAGCTTTCAACAGCCCGGGCGGGGCTACACCTTC.

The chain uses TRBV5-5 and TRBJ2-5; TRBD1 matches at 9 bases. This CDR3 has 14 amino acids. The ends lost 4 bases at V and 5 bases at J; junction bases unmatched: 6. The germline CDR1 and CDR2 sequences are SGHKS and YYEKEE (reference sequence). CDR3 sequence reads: CASSAGQGMETQYF. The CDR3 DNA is TGTGCCAGCAGCGCCGGACAGGGGATGGAGACCCAGTACTTC.

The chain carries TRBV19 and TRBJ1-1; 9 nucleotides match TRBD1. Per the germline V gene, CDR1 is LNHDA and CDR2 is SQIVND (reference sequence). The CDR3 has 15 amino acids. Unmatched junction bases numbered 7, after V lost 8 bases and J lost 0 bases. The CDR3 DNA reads TGTGCCAGTTTTTACAGGGGGCACCTGAACACTGAAGCTTTCTTT. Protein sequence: CASFYRGHLNTEAFF.

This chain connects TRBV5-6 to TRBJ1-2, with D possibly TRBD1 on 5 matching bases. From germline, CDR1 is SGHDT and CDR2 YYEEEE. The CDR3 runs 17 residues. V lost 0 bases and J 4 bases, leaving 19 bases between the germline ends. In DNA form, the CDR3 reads TGTGCCAGCAGCTTGGCCGGGACTCCTCATGCTCGCTATGGCTACACCTTC. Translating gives CASSLAGTPHARYGYTF.

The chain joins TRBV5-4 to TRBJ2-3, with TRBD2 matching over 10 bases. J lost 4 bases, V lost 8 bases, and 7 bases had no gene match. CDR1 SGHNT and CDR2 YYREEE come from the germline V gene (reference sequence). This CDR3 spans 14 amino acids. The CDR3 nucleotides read TGTGCCAGTCACGCAGCGGGAGGGGCAGATACGCAGTATTTT. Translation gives CASHAAGGADTQYF.

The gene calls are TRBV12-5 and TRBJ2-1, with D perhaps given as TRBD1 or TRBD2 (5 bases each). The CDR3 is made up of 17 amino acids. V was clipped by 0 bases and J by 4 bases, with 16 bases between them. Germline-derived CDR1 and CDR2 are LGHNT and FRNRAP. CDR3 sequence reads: CASGLVVGREKYNEQFF. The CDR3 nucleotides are TGTGCTAGTGGTTTGGTAGTGGGCAGGGAGAAATACAATGAGCAGTTCTTC.

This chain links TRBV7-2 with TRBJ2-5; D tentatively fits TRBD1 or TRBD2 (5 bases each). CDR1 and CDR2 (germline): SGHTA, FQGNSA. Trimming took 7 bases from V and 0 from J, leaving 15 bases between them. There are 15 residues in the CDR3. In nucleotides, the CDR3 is TGTGCCAGCACCCCGGGGCGGAAGAACCAAGAGACCCAGTACTTC. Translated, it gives CASTPGRKNQETQYF.

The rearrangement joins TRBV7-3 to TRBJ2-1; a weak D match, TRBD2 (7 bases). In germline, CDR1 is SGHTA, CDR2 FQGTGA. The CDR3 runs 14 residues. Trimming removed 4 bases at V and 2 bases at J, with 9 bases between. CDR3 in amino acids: CASSSGGPYNEQFF. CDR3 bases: TGTGCCAGCAGCTCGGGGGGCCCCTACAATGAGCAGTTCTTC.

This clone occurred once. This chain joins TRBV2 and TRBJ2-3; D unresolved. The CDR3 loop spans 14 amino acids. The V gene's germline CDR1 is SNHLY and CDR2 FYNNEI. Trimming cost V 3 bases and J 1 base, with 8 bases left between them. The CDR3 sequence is CASSEAIRTDTQYF. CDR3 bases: TGTGCCAGCAGTGAGGCTATACGCACAGATACGCAGTATTTT.